The rows below give T cell receptor beta chains drawn from one sample of a study of metastatic and nonmetastatic thyroid tumors. TCRdb used MiXCR to call clones anew from the PCR reads. Here the sample spans around 65,000 clones, 12% to 15% being singletons. Sequences were obtained from blood. These receptors originate from a male donor with papillary thyroid cancer or a benign thyroid nodule (not recorded which). Some clones in this sample may be carry-over from other donors' samples. The CDR3 runs from the conserved cysteine through the conserved F or W. D genes are given only for firm matches.

V,D,CDR3
TRBV7-8,NA,CASRPEGRTSYNSPLHF
TRBV6-5,TRBD1,CASSYRTGGIANTEAFF
TRBV13,TRBD1,CASSLTGDGYTF
TRBV5-1,NA,CASSPGEARSYEQYF
TRBV20-1,NA,CSARDGGESQETQYF
TRBV6-5,NA,CASSYNQPQHF
TRBV20-1,TRBD2,CSATPSGSRYEQYF
TRBV7-9,NA,CASSLGLINEQFF
TRBV7-3,TRBD1,CASSLIQGVQETQYF
TRBV27,TRBD1,CATRGQELGETQYF
TRBV5-1,NA,CASIPQGGAENEQFF
TRBV11-3,NA,CASSLVQNTEAFF
TRBV29-1,NA,CSVSGHSSTDTQYF
TRBV28,NA,CASREGVGSGGYTF
TRBV2,NA,CASSPSGGRGGQPQHF
TRBV5-1,NA,CASSLPDRRYGCTF
TRBV28,TRBD1,CASTASGQIYEQYF
TRBV15,TRBD1,CATSRQWTGGEGYTF
TRBV5-6,TRBD2,CASSLVLAGDSYNEQFF
TRBV5-4,TRBD1,CASSRTGGVFVGYTF
TRBV4-3,NA,CASSQGPWDEKLFF
TRBV6-2/TRBV6-3,NA,CASSYPGNYGYTF
TRBV29-1,NA,CSVDVGGFTDTQYF
TRBV28,TRBD1,CASSSPDRDYGYTF
TRBV20-1,TRBD2,CSARGTSVYKEQFF
TRBV24-1,NA,CATSYPHSENTGELFF
TRBV27,NA,CASSFSESYNEQFF
TRBV30,NA,CAWSVQESNQPQHF
TRBV9,NA,CASSVGGGDYNEQFF
TRBV28,NA,CARSPKGGTEAFF
TRBV9,TRBD2,CASSVGLAETTDTQYF
TRBV6-2/TRBV6-3,TRBD1,CASSGQGRIRQPQHF
TRBV4-3,NA,CASSQDTSSGANVLTF
TRBV6-1,NA,CASGPAVWSPLHF
TRBV28,TRBD1,CASNPGQRTEAFF
TRBV7-8,NA,CASSTHGTGELFF
TRBV7-2,TRBD2,CASSVWTSGKREQYF
TRBV27,NA,CASSQGEGEQFF
TRBV2,NA,CASATGQTSNEKLFF
TRBV20-1,NA,CSASGDEYSNQPQHF
TRBV12-3/TRBV12-4,NA,CASSLGLGGIGYEQYF
TRBV6-2/TRBV6-3,NA,CASSTTGLWDEQYF
TRBV10-1,NA,CASSEIRGTYNEQFF
TRBV5-6,NA,CASSSGYSSYEQYF
TRBV28,NA,CASSFFGGELFF
TRBV3-1,TRBD1,CASSQDPRNRDSYEQYF
TRBV9,NA,CASYRSSNPMNTEAFF
TRBV6-5,NA,CAISYSRSLETHYF